This TCR beta chain was obtained from a study of radiotherapy plus CTLA-4 blockade in lung cancer. Points from the study as a whole: Expansion of tumor-derived TCR clones was observed in blood after radiotherapy plus ipilimumab.

Assay used: immunoSEQ multiplex PCR; TCRdb lists only in-frame clones, some missing. The sample lists about 110,000 clones; 85% were seen once. Worth noting for this clone: What it binds is unknown. One end of the junction does not line up with germline, which may come from a read error.

The CDR3 is made up of 16 amino acids. CDR1 and CDR2 from the germline V gene are SSHAT and FNYEAQ (reference sequence). The TCR comes from a human donor with non-small cell lung cancer that progressed on radiotherapy plus ipilimumab. Some clones in this sample may be carry-over from other donors' samples. J is TRBJ2-2 and V is TRBV7-7; the match to TRBD1 covers 8 bases. Sequencing was performed on peripheral blood, taken from a patient treated with radiotherapy plus ipilimumab. CDR3 amino acids: CASSPAAGQVTGELFF. CDR3 nucleotide sequence: TGTGCTAGCAGCCCCGCCGCGGGACAGGTTACCGGGGAGCTGTTTTTT.